Shown below are 11 T cell receptor beta chains from a single sample sequenced in a study of identical twins. TCRdb reanalysed the 5' RACE reads using MiXCR and keeps one entry per CDR3 protein. Counted here are fewer than 550,000 distinct CDR3 sequences, about 15% occurring once; the ten biggest clones make up about 0.47%. This sample also appeared in a second study, on yellow fever vaccine responses in identical twins.

The material sequenced was CD4+ T cells sorted from blood. The source is a woman in her late teens or twenties in good health.

The chain combines TRBV24-1 with TRBJ2-1; no clear D gene. Germline V gene data show CDR1 as KGHDR and CDR2 as SFDVKD. CDR3 size: 12 residues. Trimming pared 7 bases from V and 4 bases from J, leaving 7 bases between. The CDR3 loop is CATSNRYNEQFF. In DNA, the CDR3 is TGTGCCACCAGCAACCGGTACAATGAGCAGTTCTTC.

The rearrangement links TRBV18 to TRBJ2-3, with 13 bases lining up with TRBD2. Germline values: CDR1 KGHSH, CDR2 LQKENI. The V gene end was trimmed by 6 bases and the J gene end by 3 bases; junction bases not matched to a gene: 9. This CDR3 spans 17 amino acids. The CDR3 loop is CASSTGTSGIGTDTQYF. The DNA of the CDR3 is TGTGCCAGCTCGACCGGGACTAGCGGGATTGGGACAGATACGCAGTATTTT. Full variable domain (remainder filled in from reference TRBV18 and TRBJ2-3): NAGVMQNPRHLVRRRGQEARLRCSPMKGHSHVYWYRQLPEEGLKFMVYLQKENIIDESGMPKERFSAEFPKEGPSILRIQQVVRGDSAAYFCASSTGTSGIGTDTQYFGPGTRLTVL.

V gene TRBV12-3 or TRBV12-4 combines with J gene TRBJ2-3, with D possibly being TRBD2 (6 bases). The CDR3 totals 15 residues. V was pared by 2 bases and J by 5 bases, with 14 bases between. The CDR3, as DNA: TGTGCCAGCAGTTTAATTGCTGGGGGGAAAGATACGCAGTATTTT. It codes for CASSLIAGGKDTQYF.

CDR3 in amino acids: CATSERGGLAKPRCLEQYV. CDR3 in DNA: TGTGCCACCAGTGAACGGGGAGGACTAGCGAAACCCCGCTGCCTAGAGCAGTACGTC. The chain links TRBV24-1 to TRBJ2-7, with 9 nucleotides matching TRBD2. J gave up 7 bases and V 4 bases, and 22 bases lay outside the gene matches. Germline lookup yields CDR1 KGHDR and CDR2 SFDVKD. CDR3 length: 19 residues.

This rearrangement joins TRBV10-3 to TRBJ2-7, with D perhaps matching TRBD1 (6 bases). V shed 7 bases and J shed 3 bases, with 10 bases lying between them. This CDR3 region has 12 residues. From germline, CDR1 is ENHRY and CDR2 SYGVKD. The CDR3 DNA sequence: TGTGCCATCATTGGACAGATCTACGAGCAGTACTTC. Encoded protein: CAIIGQIYEQYF.

This clonotype was found a few times. The J gene is TRBJ1-1, the V gene TRBV7-9; D possibly corresponds to TRBD1 (5 bases). CDR1 and CDR2 (germline): SEHNR, FQNEAQ (reference sequence). V was clipped by 0 bases and J by 3 bases, with 11 bases between them. The CDR3 covers 15 residues. The CDR3 bases are TGTGCCAGCAGCTTAGCTTCGGGGGAGGACACTGAAGCTTTCTTT. Protein: CASSLASGEDTEAFF.

This clonotype occurred a few times. The V call is TRBV28, the J call TRBJ2-3, with 7 bases lining up with TRBD2. CDR1 is MDHEN, CDR2 SYDVKM, per germline. The V and J ends lost 6 bases and 1 base, in that order; junction bases with no gene match: 4. The CDR3 extends over 14 amino acids. CDR3 residues: CASRWGGGTDTQYF. The CDR3 DNA reads TGTGCCAGCAGGTGGGGGGGGGGCACAGATACGCAGTATTTT.

This clonotype was recorded a few times. The chain has TRBV12-3 or TRBV12-4 and TRBJ2-5; no firm D call. The V gene lost 4 bases and the J gene lost 3 bases, with 9 bases spanning the gap. This CDR3 has 13 amino acids. The CDR3 reads CASSWGRKETQYF. CDR3 nucleotide sequence: TGTGCCAGCAGTTGGGGTAGGAAAGAGACCCAGTACTTC.

This clonotype occurred a few times. This chain links TRBV25-1 with TRBJ2-5, with D hard to call. Trimming took 3 bases from V and 5 from J, leaving 16 bases between them. Germline V gene lookup returns CDR1 MGHDK and CDR2 SYGVNS. The CDR3 has 15 residues. CDR3 coding DNA: TGTGCCAGCAGTGATATAGGTGGGTTCGTGGAGACCCAGTACTTC. Its translation is CASSDIGGFVETQYF.

In its sample, this clonotype was seen a few times. The chain employs TRBV7-8 and TRBJ2-1; TRBD1 matches at 8 bases. Germline CDR1 reads SGHVS; CDR2 reads FQNEAQ. CDR3 size: 14 residues. V dropped 7 bases and J dropped 5; count of bases not matched to a gene: 7. DNA of the CDR3: TGTGCCAGCATCTCCCGGACAGGGAACAATGAGCAGTTCTTC. Its protein product is CASISRTGNNEQFF.

This clonotype appeared a few times. The V and J genes are TRBV28 and TRBJ2-1; TRBD2 might be the D (5 bases). The germline CDR1 and CDR2 sequences are MDHEN and SYDVKM. This CDR3 has 17 amino acids. Deletions cut 6 bases from V and 9 bases from J, with 27 bases between. This CDR3 is CASRQNKNPGRTVEQFF. In nucleotides, the CDR3 is TGTGCCAGCAGGCAAAATAAAAACCCGGGAAGAACTGTTGAGCAGTTCTTC.